This TCR beta chain was sequenced for a study of blood T cell repertoires in COVID-19. Original data processing: Reference gene primer amplification gave nucleated cell count estimates. Assay: immunoSEQ multiplex PCR; the TCRdb copy retains only in-frame clones and omits some. That table is the source of V, J and clone size, and D and trimming were worked out from the DNA. In the table there are around 68,000 clones, around 90% of which are singletons. The source material was peripheral blood. The sequence derives from a human donor in a cohort sampled during active COVID-19.

CDR3 amino acids: CASSVNRQGIKANTGELFF. The CDR3 DNA sequence: TGTGCCAGCAGCGTCAACAGACAGGGGATAAAGGCGAACACCGGGGAGCTGTTTTTT. The gene calls are TRBV9 and TRBJ2-2; 8 nucleotides match TRBD1. The CDR3 contains 19 residues. CDR1 and CDR2 from the germline V gene are SGDLS and YYNGEE. The J segment lost 0 bases and the V segment lost 2 bases, leaving 12 bases of the junction unmatched.